Presented here are 23 T cell receptor beta chains from one specimen sequenced in a study of response to subunit inactivated influenza vaccine. TCRdb reprocessed the RT-PCR reads via MiXCR and lists one record per CDR3 protein. Here the sample spans 650,000 to 700,000 distinct CDR3 sequences, around 16% being singletons. The source was PBMCs from blood, collected approximately 13 days after vaccination. Receptors originate from a man aged 45-65 years who received an inactivated influenza vaccine.

This clonotype appeared many times. The chain joins TRBV4-3 to TRBJ1-4, with TRBD1 identical over 9 bases. The V gene end was trimmed by 3 bases and the J gene end by 7 bases; junction bases not matched to a gene: 6. CDR1 and CDR2 from the germline V gene are LGHNA and YSLEER. The CDR3 sequence is 15 residues long. The CDR3 nucleotides read TGCGCCAGCAGCCACTTCAGGACAGGGGTTGAAAAACTGTTTTTT. This encodes CASSHFRTGVEKLFF.

V usage is TRBV4-2 and J usage is TRBJ2-5; 10 bases match TRBD2. Per germline, CDR1 LGHNA and CDR2 YNFKEQ. Losses at the gene ends were 5 bases for V and 2 bases for J; bases not matched to a gene: 8. CDR3 size: 16 residues. CDR3 in DNA: TGTGCCAGCAGCATCTTAGCGGGAGGAGCGCAAGAGACCCAGTACTTC. It translates to CASSILAGGAQETQYF.

This sequence joins TRBV20-1 and TRBJ2-7; TRBD2 aligns across 10 bases. Germline assignment: CDR1 DFQATT and CDR2 SNEGSKA (reference sequence). This CDR3 has 16 amino acids. The junction had 6 bases not matched to a gene; V was cut back by 0 bases and J by 1 base. CDR3 sequence reads: CSARDQASGGSYEQYF. The DNA of the CDR3 is TGCAGTGCTAGAGATCAGGCTAGCGGGGGTTCCTACGAGCAGTACTTC.

This clonotype was observed a few times. This chain joins TRBV5-1 and TRBJ2-1; 12 bases fit TRBD2. The CDR3 has 16 amino acids. CDR1 and CDR2 from the germline V gene are SGHRS and YFSETQ. The trim removed 3 bases at V and 5 bases at J, leaving 6 bases unmatched. The CDR3 loop reads CASSSLAGGPHNEQFF. CDR3 coding DNA: TGCGCCAGCAGCTCCCTAGCGGGAGGGCCCCACAATGAGCAGTTCTTC. Full variable domain (missing parts from reference TRBV5-1 and TRBJ2-1): KAGVTQTPRYLIKTRGQQVTLSCSPISGHRSVSWYQQTPGQGLQFLFEYFSETQRNKGNFPGRFSGRQFSNSRSEMNVSTLELGDSALYLCASSSLAGGPHNEQFFGPGTRLTVL.

This chain connects TRBV11-2 to TRBJ2-5; tentatively, D is TRBD2 (7 bases). The CDR3 has 19 amino acids. Per the germline V gene, CDR1 is SGHAT and CDR2 is FQNNGV. V dropped 5 bases and J dropped 2 bases, with 27 bases sitting between them. CDR3 sequence: CASSQGRGFSGRRQETQYF. Written as DNA, the CDR3 is TGTGCCAGCAGCCAGGGGCGGGGGTTTAGTGGGAGGAGGCAAGAGACCCAGTACTTC.

V and J are TRBV7-6 and TRBJ2-5, with 8 bases identical to TRBD2. The CDR3 sequence is 16 residues long. Germline CDR1 SGHVS, CDR2 FNYEAQ. V shed 2 bases and J 0 bases; nucleotides not matched to a gene: 5. The CDR3, as DNA: TGTGCCAGCAGCTTAAATCAGCGGGAGTACCAAGAGACCCAGTACTTC. This gives the protein CASSLNQREYQETQYF.

This clonotype was recorded at least ten times. The V and J genes are TRBV12-3 or TRBV12-4 and TRBJ2-1, with a possible D match to TRBD1 (5 bases). The CDR3 covers 14 residues. Between the trimmed V and J ends, which lost 7 bases and 7 bases, there was a span of 17 bases. CDR3 residues: CASTSGIIGNEQFF. The CDR3 nucleotides read TGTGCCAGCACCTCAGGGATTATAGGGAATGAGCAGTTCTTC.

The CDR3 here is CSATDRGFDTQYF. The CDR3 region has the DNA TGCAGTGCTACAGACAGGGGGTTTGATACGCAGTATTTT. The rearrangement links TRBV20-1 to TRBJ2-3, with 9 bases matching TRBD1. CDR1 and CDR2 (germline): DFQATT, SNEGSKA (reference sequence). Trimming took 4 bases from V and 6 from J; bases not matched to a gene: 5. The CDR3 loop spans 13 amino acids.

This clonotype is large (0.1 to 1%) within its sample. The rearrangement uses TRBV7-8 and TRBJ2-5; D possibly corresponds to TRBD2 (5 bases). The CDR3 totals 14 residues. V was cut by 5 bases and J by 5 bases, with 15 bases left in between. Germline CDR1 reads SGHVS; CDR2 reads FQNEAQ. The CDR3 spells CASSHYPPGETQYF. The CDR3 bases are TGTGCCAGCAGCCATTATCCCCCGGGGGAGACCCAGTACTTC.

This clonotype was recorded many times. The genes are TRBV4-3 and TRBJ1-1, with D tentatively TRBD1 (5 bases). The V gene's germline CDR1 is LGHNA and CDR2 YSLEER. There are 14 residues in the CDR3. V was cut by 1 base and J by 4 bases, with 10 bases left in between. The CDR3 loop reads CASSQVRGATEAFF. The CDR3 DNA sequence: TGCGCCAGCAGCCAAGTTCGTGGGGCCACTGAAGCTTTCTTT.

This clonotype was seen a handful of times. V gene TRBV15 combines with J gene TRBJ2-4; TRBD2 agrees at 11 bases. With V trimmed by 4 bases and J by 2 bases, 13 bases remained unmatched. The CDR3 contains 19 residues. Germline V gene lookup returns CDR1 LNHNV and CDR2 YYDKDF (reference sequence). DNA for the CDR3: TGTGCCACCAGCAAGATGAAACTAGCGGGAGTCGGGACCAAAAACATTCAGTACTTC. Translation gives CATSKMKLAGVGTKNIQYF.

Regarding this clonotype: A clone one base away is much larger, so this may be a read error. The rearrangement links TRBV12-3 or TRBV12-4 to TRBJ1-1, with D possibly being TRBD1 (5 bases). This CDR3 contains 14 residues. The germline V and J ends were trimmed by 2 bases and 4 bases, with 11 bases remaining between them. In nucleotides, the CDR3 is TGTGCCAGCAGTTTAATGCAGGGAGGCACTGAAGCTTTCTTT. It specifies CASSLMQGGTEAFF.

The table lists this clonotype with a few counts. One junction end disagrees with the germline gene, perhaps due to a read error. V usage is TRBV5-1 and J usage is TRBJ2-5; 7 bases agree with TRBD1. This CDR3 has 14 amino acids. Germline CDR1 and CDR2: SGHRS and YFSETQ. Here the CDR3 reads CASSLGQLQETQYF. The CDR3 coding sequence is TGTGCCAGCAGCCTGGGACAGTTGCAAGAGACCCAGTACTTC.

This clonotype was seen at least ten times. The V and J genes are TRBV20-1 and TRBJ2-3; 7 nucleotides line up with TRBD2. The CDR3 is 13 residues long. The ends lost 7 bases at V and 3 bases at J; junction bases unmatched: 7. From germline, CDR1 is DFQATT and CDR2 SNEGSKA (reference sequence). The CDR3 DNA reads as TGCAGTGGAAACAGCGGGATGACAGATACGCAGTATTTT. The encoded protein is CSGNSGMTDTQYF.

This clonotype occurred a few times. The V and J genes are TRBV6-1 and TRBJ2-2, with TRBD1 matching over 8 bases. J lost 4 bases, V lost 8 bases, and 6 bases had no gene match. CDR1 and CDR2 from the germline V gene are MNHNS and SASEGT. The CDR3 runs to 14 residues. The CDR3 region has the DNA TGTGCCAGCTTAGACAGGGGAGGCACCGGGGAGCTGTTTTTT. Residues: CASLDRGGTGELFF.

A note on this clonotype: A read error may produce the germline difference seen at one junction end. The genes are TRBV5-6 and TRBJ2-3; 16 bases line up with TRBD2. The CDR3 loop spans 15 amino acids. Germline values: CDR1 SGHDT, CDR2 YYEEEE. CDR3 residues: CASSWGQGLAGGPLF. The CDR3 DNA follows: TGTGCCAGCAGCTGGGGACAGGGACTAGCGGGAGGGCCTTTATTT.

This clonotype was seen only a few times. This chain connects TRBV7-2 to TRBJ2-7, with D perhaps TRBD2 (5 bases). This CDR3 has 13 amino acids. The germline V gene has CDR1 SGHTA and CDR2 FQGNSA. V was shortened by 5 bases and J by 4 bases, with 12 bases between the two germline ends. CDR3 nucleotide sequence: TGTGCCAGCAGCATCCCGGGATTGTACGAGCAGTACTTC. Translating it yields CASSIPGLYEQYF.

This sequence joins TRBV15 and TRBJ2-1; D possibly uses TRBD1 or TRBD2 (6 bases each). With 4 bases removed from V and 0 bases from J, the gap between germline ends came to 22 bases. Germline assignment: CDR1 LNHNV and CDR2 YYDKDF (reference sequence). This CDR3 contains 19 residues. The DNA of the CDR3 is TGTGCCACCAGCATGGGGGCGGGGCTCCCCTCCAGCTCCTACAATGAGCAGTTCTTC. Protein product: CATSMGAGLPSSSYNEQFF.

This clonotype was seen only a few times. A junction boundary mismatches the germline segment, possibly from a read error. The genes are TRBV7-9 and TRBJ2-3; the D gene is possibly TRBD2 (6 bases). In germline, CDR1 is SEHNR, CDR2 FQNEAQ (reference sequence). The CDR3 totals 10 residues. In DNA form, the CDR3 reads TGTGCCAGCAGCTTAGTCGGGAGTAGTTTT. Amino acid sequence: CASSLVGSSF.

The rearrangement uses TRBV7-2 and TRBJ1-1, with a possible D match to TRBD1 (5 bases). Germline loops: CDR1 SGHTA, CDR2 FQGNSA. Trimming took 8 bases from V and 2 from J, leaving 15 bases between them. This CDR3 spans 14 amino acids. The CDR3 sequence is CASAKGRTNTEAFF. Written as DNA, the CDR3 is TGTGCCAGCGCCAAAGGCAGGACAAACACTGAAGCTTTCTTT. Complete variable domain (other parts from reference TRBV7-2 and TRBJ1-1): GAGVSQSPSNKVTEKGKDVELRCDPISGHTALYWYRQSLGQGLEFLIYFQGNSAPDKSGLPSDRFSAERTGGSVSTLTIQRTQQEDSAVYLCASAKGRTNTEAFFGQGTRLTVV.

The V call is TRBV7-2, the J call TRBJ2-3; tentatively, D is TRBD2 (5 bases). This CDR3 has 14 amino acids. CDR1 is SGHTA, CDR2 FQGNSA, per germline. Trimming cost V 5 bases and J 2 bases, with 11 bases left between them. This CDR3 is CASSPIGLTDTQYF. CDR3 coding DNA: TGTGCCAGCAGCCCCATCGGACTCACAGATACGCAGTATTTT.

A few counts support this clonotype. The chain is built from TRBV7-9 and TRBJ2-1; tentative D call: TRBD2 (5 bases). Germline V gene lookup returns CDR1 SEHNR and CDR2 FQNEAQ (reference sequence). CDR3 size: 15 residues. The ends were cut back, 7 bases at V and 1 base at J, with 14 bases in the middle. CDR3 sequence reads: CASTLGVGSYNEQFF. The CDR3 DNA reads TGTGCCAGCACCTTGGGAGTCGGGTCCTACAATGAGCAGTTCTTC.

The chain combines TRBV12-3 or TRBV12-4 with TRBJ2-5; the D gene is possibly TRBD1 (5 bases). V lost 7 bases and J 5 bases, leaving 14 bases between the germline ends. This CDR3 region has 13 residues. CDR3 residues: CASTRGLGETQYF. The CDR3 region has the DNA TGTGCCAGCACAAGGGGTCTAGGGGAGACCCAGTACTTC.